This TCR beta chain originates from a study of blood T cell repertoires in COVID-19. Across the study: Italy, Spain and the United States were the sources of the convalescent and acute COVID-19 samples. PBMCs, B-cell-depleted T cells, or T cells were the source of the cDNA or gDNA that made up the material.

In the authors' workflow: Using reference gene primer amplification, nucleated cell counts were estimated. Assay: immunoSEQ multiplex PCR; the TCRdb copy retains only in-frame clones and omits some. Clonal size and the V and J genes are those of that table, whereas D and trimming came from the DNA. Among about 160,000 clones listed, 70% to 90% were seen once. J lost 5 bases, V lost 4 bases, and 6 bases had no gene match. From germline, CDR1 is SGHNT and CDR2 YYREEE (reference sequence). This CDR3 region has 14 residues. The material sequenced was peripheral blood. The receptor comes from a man aged 40-50 years with acute or convalescent COVID-19. V and J are TRBV5-4 and TRBJ1-1; the match to TRBD1 covers 9 bases. The CDR3 protein is CASSPGTGRTEAFF. CDR3 bases: TGTGCCAGCAGCCCCGGGACAGGGAGGACTGAAGCTTTCTTT.